The 7 T cell receptor beta chains reported below all come from one sample, sequenced in a study of persistence of HIV-infected CD4 T cells. No antigen has been assigned to these receptors. Cells were stimulated with overlapping HIV-1 Gag 15-mer peptides. CD40L-negative CD69-negative CD45RO-high memory CD4+ T cells were sorted as populations depleted of antigen-responding cells. Sequencing used immunoSEQ version 4 in survey mode. Using immunoSEQ multiplex PCR, the repertoire was profiled, and TCRdb retains in-frame clones only, with some absent. The data hold approximately 65,000 clones, with less than 85% observed a single time. The sample was CD4+ T cells sorted from PBMCs after roughly 18-hour stimulation, taken from a patient who received antiretroviral therapy. The receptors were gathered from an adult man with HIV who was CMV-seropositive.

This chain links TRBV5-6 with TRBJ2-1, with 8 nucleotides matching TRBD1. The V and J ends lost 4 bases and 4 bases, in that order; junction bases with no gene match: 4. The CDR3 totals 14 residues. Germline V gives CDR1 SGHDT, CDR2 YYEEEE. The CDR3 spells CASSPGQGYNEQFF. The CDR3 DNA sequence: TGTGCCAGCAGCCCTGGACAGGGATACAATGAGCAGTTCTTC.

The chain recombines TRBV28 with TRBJ1-1; 7 nucleotides line up with TRBD1. Germline loops: CDR1 MDHEN, CDR2 SYDVKM. After removal of 8 bases from V and 3 bases from J, the junction contained 3 bases not matched to a gene. The CDR3 extends over 12 amino acids. The DNA for the CDR3 is TGTGCCAGCCTACAGGGGCACACTGAAGCTTTCTTT. Residues: CASLQGHTEAFF.

A few counts support this clone. V and J are TRBV5-6 and TRBJ1-2; no definite D call. The CDR3 runs to 14 residues. Deletions cut 4 bases from V and 0 bases from J, with 10 bases between. Germline V CDR1 and CDR2: SGHDT, YYEEEE. The CDR3 spells CASSLGISNYGYTF. The CDR3 bases are TGTGCCAGCAGCCTCGGGATTTCTAACTATGGCTACACCTTC. Variable domain in full (rest from reference TRBV5-6 and TRBJ1-2): DAGVTQSPTHLIKTRGQQVTLRCSPKSGHDTVSWYQQALGQGPQFIFQYYEEEERQRGNFPDRFSGHQFPNYSSELNVNALLLGDSALYLCASSLGISNYGYTFGSGTRLTVV.

The gene calls are TRBV7-9 and TRBJ2-4; D is tentatively TRBD1 or TRBD2 (5 bases each). There are 14 residues in the CDR3. Per the germline V gene, CDR1 is SEHNR and CDR2 is FQNEAQ (reference sequence). Trimming pared 10 bases from V and 2 bases from J, leaving 15 bases between. The CDR3 protein is CATRGDGTKNIQYF. The CDR3 region has the DNA TGTGCCACCAGAGGGGATGGGACCAAAAACATTCAGTACTTC.

The chain uses TRBV28 and TRBJ1-1, with D unclear. The CDR3 has 14 residues. CDR1 and CDR2 from the germline V gene are MDHEN and SYDVKM. Trimming cost V 7 bases and J 6 bases, with 18 bases left between them. The DNA for the CDR3 is TGTGCCAGCACGCTAGGAAGACACATTTCTGAAGCTTTCTTT. Translation: CASTLGRHISEAFF.

In its sample, this clone was seen a few times. V is TRBV3-1 (or the pseudogene TRBV3-2) and J is TRBJ1-2; D is uncertain. Germline V gives CDR1 LGHDT, CDR2 YNNKEL (reference sequence). The CDR3 has 12 residues. Trimming cost V 0 bases and J 8 bases, with 7 bases left between them. The CDR3 DNA is TGTGCCAGCAGCCAAGATCGGAGGGGCTACACCTTC. Translating it yields CASSQDRRGYTF.

The chain uses TRBV5-5 and TRBJ2-3; 7 bases are a match to TRBD1. The junction had 9 bases not matched to a gene; V was cut back by 1 base and J by 10 bases. The CDR3 has 14 residues. CDR1 and CDR2 (germline): SGHKS, YYEKEE (reference sequence). In DNA, the CDR3 is TGTGCCAGCAGCTTGCGACAGGGTTCAAACGCGCAGTATTTT. Translating gives CASSLRQGSNAQYF.